One and the same sample provided the 14 T cell receptor beta chains below, sequenced in a study of control samples from healthy donors and cancer patients. Method: immunoSEQ multiplex PCR; TCRdb's copy keeps in-frame clones and lacks some. The repertoire holds fewer than 85,000 clones, with around 92% as singletons. The sequenced sample consisted of blood. The receptors here all came from a woman in her sixties or seventies in good health.

The chain employs TRBV18 and TRBJ1-3; D perhaps matches TRBD1 (6 bases). The CDR3 spans 17 residues. Trimming pared 3 bases from V and 2 bases from J, leaving 17 bases between. Germline lookup yields CDR1 KGHSH and CDR2 LQKENI. CDR3 in amino acids: CASSPLQGESPGNTIYF. Written as DNA, the CDR3 is TGTGCCAGCTCACCCCTACAGGGAGAATCCCCTGGAAACACCATATATTTT.

This clone came up a few times. CDR3 protein: CASSPDVASYEQYF. CDR3 DNA sequence: TGTGCCAGCAGCCCGGACGTAGCCTCCTACGAGCAGTACTTC. The chain uses TRBV7-2 and TRBJ2-7; D not certain. From germline, CDR1 is SGHTA and CDR2 FQGNSA. This CDR3 region has 14 residues. The V end lost 5 bases, the J end lost 0 bases, and 11 bases lay between the germline ends.

This chain links TRBV28 with TRBJ1-5, with 7 bases aligning to TRBD1. The germline CDR1 and CDR2 sequences are MDHEN and SYDVKM. Trimming removed 5 bases from V and 0 bases from J; junction bases left unmatched: 4. The CDR3 consists of 15 residues. DNA for the CDR3: TGTGCCAGCAGTCCCCGACAGGGTAGCAATCAGCCCCAGCATTTT. Translating it yields CASSPRQGSNQPQHF.

The chain recombines TRBV6-2 or TRBV6-3 with TRBJ2-1; maybe TRBD2 (6 bases). Germline CDR1 MNHEY, CDR2 SVGEGT. The CDR3 is 15 residues long. The V end lost 5 bases, the J end lost 0 bases, and 11 bases lay between the germline ends. CDR3 nucleotide sequence: TGTGCCAGCAGTCTCGGACTAACCTCCTACAATGAGCAGTTCTTC. Translating gives CASSLGLTSYNEQFF.

The sample holds one count of this clone. The gene calls are TRBV20-1 and TRBJ2-3; TRBD2 matches at 15 bases. The CDR3 totals 17 residues. After removal of 3 bases from V and 1 base from J, the junction contained 5 bases not matched to a gene. Germline loops: CDR1 DFQATT, CDR2 SNEGSKA (reference sequence). CDR3 bases: TGCAGTGCTAGTGGACTAGCGGGAGGGTCCCGCACAGATACGCAGTATTTT. Translating it yields CSASGLAGGSRTDTQYF.

The table lists this clone with a few counts. The chain employs TRBV5-4 and TRBJ2-1; a weak D match, TRBD2 (6 bases). V gave up 6 bases and J gave up 5 bases, with 18 bases separating them. Germline CDR1 reads SGHNT; CDR2 reads YYREEE (reference sequence). The CDR3 covers 15 residues. CDR3: CASTAQTGVNNEQFF. CDR3 nucleotides: TGTGCCAGCACCGCCCAAACGGGAGTCAACAATGAGCAGTTCTTC.

As DNA, the CDR3 is TGTGCCAGCAGTTTAGGGGTGCAGGGGGCGAATTCACCCCTCCACTTT. It yields the protein CASSLGVQGANSPLHF. The chain is built from TRBV28 and TRBJ1-6; 8 nucleotides match TRBD1. Germline CDR1 and CDR2: MDHEN and SYDVKM. The CDR3 is 16 amino acids. J was trimmed by 7 bases and V by 2 bases; bases with no gene match: 7.

This chain links TRBV28 with TRBJ2-7; unclear D gene. The germline gives CDR1 MDHEN, CDR2 SYDVKM. V was clipped by 1 base and J by 1 base, with 11 bases between them. The CDR3 has 15 residues. CDR3 bases: TGTGCCAGCAGTTTATTTGATTACACATCCTACGAGCAGTACTTC. Its translation is CASSLFDYTSYEQYF.

This clone was counted a single time. J is TRBJ2-6 and V is TRBV3-1 (or the pseudogene TRBV3-2); D ambiguous. The CDR3 spans 16 residues. Trimming took 1 base from V and 2 from J, leaving 9 bases between them. CDR1 and CDR2 (germline): LGHDT, YNNKEL (reference sequence). The CDR3 spells CASSQGLTAGANVLTF. CDR3 DNA: TGTGCCAGCAGCCAAGGTCTCACAGCTGGGGCCAACGTCCTGACTTTC.

This clone appeared once. CDR3 region: CASGPQTREQYF. For the CDR3, the DNA is TGTGCCAGCGGACCTCAAACGAGGGAGCAGTACTTC. The chain couples TRBV12-3 or TRBV12-4 to TRBJ2-7, with unresolved D. This CDR3 spans 12 amino acids. V was shortened by 8 bases and J by 7 bases, with 15 bases between the two germline ends.

This chain uses TRBV4-2 with TRBJ2-7; 8 bases map to TRBD2. V trimming: 0 bases; J trimming: 3 bases; junction bases outside the gene matches: 7. This CDR3 spans 16 amino acids. Germline CDR1 reads LGHNA; CDR2 reads YNFKEQ. The CDR3 reads CASSQEASGGYYEQYF. The CDR3 DNA sequence: TGTGCCAGCAGCCAAGAGGCCAGCGGGGGATACTACGAGCAGTACTTC.

This clone was seen a single time. The chain employs TRBV6-2 or TRBV6-3 and TRBJ1-1, with a possible D match to TRBD1 (5 bases). Trimming removed 4 bases from V and 4 bases from J, with 16 bases in between. The germline V gene encodes CDR1 MNHEY and CDR2 SVGEGT. The CDR3 is made up of 15 amino acids. CDR3 DNA sequence: TGTGCCAGCAGTTCACCGACCGACAGAGTCACTGAAGCTTTCTTT. Translating gives CASSSPTDRVTEAFF.

The genes are TRBV28 and TRBJ1-2; D gene unclear. V lost 5 bases and J lost 6, with 31 bases in between. The CDR3 sequence is 19 residues long. Germline V gene data show CDR1 as MDHEN and CDR2 as SYDVKM. Here the CDR3 reads CASSPPPKATRFRGHGYTF. The CDR3 DNA reads TGTGCCAGCAGTCCCCCCCCGAAGGCCACCCGATTCCGAGGGCATGGCTACACCTTC.

The V call is TRBV4-1, the J call TRBJ2-7; D may be TRBD1 or TRBD2 (6 bases each). This CDR3 has 13 residues. Trimming stripped 4 bases from V and 4 bases from J, with 11 bases between. Germline CDR1 reads MGHRA; CDR2 reads YSYEKL. The CDR3 DNA sequence: TGCGCCAGCAGCCTTAGGAGGGGGTACGAGCAGTACTTC. Translation: CASSLRRGYEQYF.